Below, one T cell receptor beta chain is given with its context. Its antigen remains unknown. Germline V gives CDR1 SGHRS, CDR2 YFSETQ. The CDR3 has 19 residues. Trimming cost V 4 bases and J 2 bases; bases outside gene matches: 13. The sample originates from a study of a mutant IDH1 vaccine in newly diagnosed glioma. On the study more broadly: The study started vaccination 4-6 weeks after radiotherapy alone, or with temozolomide cycles.

Profiling relied on immunoSEQ multiplex PCR, and the TCRdb table lists in-frame clones only, not all of them. The profile shows about 55,000 clones, 60% to 85% of them singletons. Time point reported: week 47, end of study. Doses comprised 300 ug of mutant IDH1 20-mer peptide each, plus topical imiquimod. Donors harbored newly found WHO grade 3 or 4 IDH1-mutant, ATRX-lost astrocytomas. This clonotype was sampled from a woman aged 40-49 years with glioma. Some clones in this sample may be carry-over from other donors' samples. The sample in question was PBMCs, obtained from a glioma patient whose treatment included an IDH1 peptide vaccine. V usage is TRBV5-1 and J usage is TRBJ2-2; 11 nucleotides align to TRBD2. The CDR3, as DNA: TGCGCCAGCAGCCTTCAAATAAGACTAGCGGGGCCCAACACCGGGGAGCTGTTTTTT. The encoded protein is CASSLQIRLAGPNTGELFF.